This entry is about one T cell receptor (beta chain). Its antigen is undetermined. The sample belongs to a study of cytomegalovirus exposure and HLA in healthy donors. Study-level points and caveats: V- and J-gene trimming in TCR beta was tied to a missense DCLRE1C variant by an analysis performed later. According to the study, 180 or so TCR beta chains were cytomegalovirus-associated.

CDR3 length equals 14 residues. The germline CDR1 and CDR2 sequences are MNHNY and SVGAGI (reference sequence). V was shortened by 4 bases and J by 4 bases, with 11 bases between the two germline ends. With 60 Vbeta and 13 Jbeta primers, the PCR was carried out. Here immunoSEQ multiplex PCR was the method, and the copy in TCRdb shows in-frame clones only, minus some. Of some 110,000 clones listed, more than 60% are singletons. Source material: PBMCs. The clonotype comes from a man between 35 and 55 years old in good health and CMV-seronegative. The rearrangement joins TRBV6-6 to TRBJ1-3; TRBD1 might be the D (5 bases). In nucleotides, the CDR3 is TGTGCCAGCAGTTCCGGACAAGCCGGAAACACCATATATTTT. Translating gives CASSSGQAGNTIYF.